Shown below are 31 T cell receptor beta chains from a single sample sequenced in a study of cytomegalovirus exposure and HLA in healthy donors. 60 Vbeta and 13 Jbeta primers were used in PCR. Here immunoSEQ multiplex PCR was the method, and the copy in TCRdb shows in-frame clones only, minus some. Among roughly 170,000 clones, about 80% were seen once, and the ten largest hold 6% to 7.5%. The sample consisted of PBMCs. These receptor sequences come from a young man in good health and CMV-seropositive.

The chain links TRBV5-4 to TRBJ1-5; D is unclear. Germline V lookup: CDR1 SGHNT, CDR2 YYREEE (reference sequence). Trimming removed 2 bases at V and 1 base at J, with 19 bases between. CDR3 size: 18 residues. The CDR3 protein is CASSFTGISGISNQPQHF. CDR3 bases: TGTGCCAGCAGCTTCACCGGGATCTCGGGCATAAGCAATCAGCCCCAGCATTTT. Based on the CDR3 plus reference TRBV5-4 and TRBJ1-5, the full variable domain is ETGVTQSPTHLIKTRGQQVTLRCSSQSGHNTVSWYQQALGQGPQFIFQYYREEENGRGNFPPRFSGLQFPNYSSELNVNALELDDSALYLCASSFTGISGISNQPQHFGDGTRLSIL.

The V call is TRBV9, the J call TRBJ2-1; TRBD2 aligns across 12 bases. Trimming removed 4 bases from V and 6 bases from J; junction bases left unmatched: 11. Germline V gives CDR1 SGDLS, CDR2 YYNGEE. The CDR3 consists of 17 residues. The CDR3 spells CASSPRSLAGGLNEQFF. In DNA form, the CDR3 reads TGTGCCAGCAGCCCTCGTTCGCTAGCGGGAGGGCTCAATGAGCAGTTCTTC.

This chain connects TRBV10-3 to TRBJ2-7; 11 bases are a match to TRBD2. The ends lost 1 base at V and 4 bases at J; junction bases unmatched: 6. CDR1 ENHRY and CDR2 SYGVKD come from the germline V gene. CDR3 length: 16 residues. Here the CDR3 DNA reads TGTGCCATCAGTGAGTTCCGACTAGCGGGACTGTACGAGCAGTACTTC. Translated, it gives CAISEFRLAGLYEQYF.

This clone has a handful of counts. The genes are TRBV6-1 and TRBJ2-1; 8 bases fit TRBD2. This CDR3 contains 16 residues. From germline, CDR1 is MNHNS and CDR2 SASEGT. The trim removed 2 bases at V and 6 bases at J, leaving 9 bases unmatched. The CDR3 protein is CASSESPAGEGNEQFF. In nucleotides, the CDR3 is TGTGCCAGCAGTGAATCCCCAGCGGGGGAGGGCAATGAGCAGTTCTTC.

The CDR3 DNA sequence: TGTGCCAGCAGCGTAGGGGCACGAGCCTCCTACGAGCAGTACTTC. Its protein is CASSVGARASYEQYF. The chain is built from TRBV9 and TRBJ2-7; D uncertain. The germline V gene has CDR1 SGDLS and CDR2 YYNGEE. Trimming shortened V by 0 bases and J by 0 bases, and 10 bases separated the two germline ends. The CDR3 consists of 15 residues.

This clone came up once. The chain couples TRBV10-3 to TRBJ1-1; 9 bases align to TRBD1. Germline CDR1 and CDR2: ENHRY and SYGVKD. V lost 10 bases and J lost 1; bases outside the gene matches: 4. This CDR3 region has 13 residues. For the CDR3, the DNA is TGTGCCACTGGGACAGGGCCGAACACTGAAGCTTTCTTT. Translation: CATGTGPNTEAFF.

This chain connects TRBV11-2 to TRBJ1-2; TRBD1 might be the D (5 bases). V lost 5 bases and J lost 1, with 23 bases in between. The CDR3 totals 18 residues. CDR1 is SGHAT, CDR2 FQNNGV, per germline. This CDR3 reads CASSHRWRRGGNNYGYTF. The CDR3 DNA sequence: TGTGCCAGCAGCCACAGATGGAGGAGGGGCGGAAATAACTATGGCTACACCTTC. Drawing the rest from reference TRBV11-2 and TRBJ1-2, the complete variable domain is EAGVAQSPRYKIIEKRQSVAFWCNPISGHATLYWYQQILGQGPKLLIQFQNNGVVDDSQLPKDRFSAERLKGVDSTLKIQPAKLEDSAVYLCASSHRWRRGGNNYGYTFGSGTRLTVV.

As for this clone: At the DNA level, this CDR3 is encoded by other sequences in the same sample as well. The chain carries TRBV7-9 and TRBJ1-2, with D possibly matching TRBD1 (6 bases). V lost 1 base and J lost 3, with 6 bases in between. The CDR3 totals 13 residues. Per the germline V gene, CDR1 is SEHNR and CDR2 is FQNEAQ (reference sequence). The CDR3 DNA reads TGTGCCAGCAGCTTAGGACAGGACTATGGCTACACCTTC. Translation gives CASSLGQDYGYTF.

CDR3 in DNA: TGCGCCAGCAGCCAAGATCCCCAGGGCCAGAATGAGCAGTTCTTC. This sequence encodes CASSQDPQGQNEQFF. This chain joins TRBV4-3 and TRBJ2-1; possible D gene TRBD1, 5 bases. The V end lost 0 bases, the J end lost 7 bases, and 13 bases lay between the germline ends. Looked up from germline, CDR1 is LGHNA and CDR2 is YSLEER. The CDR3 runs 15 residues.

The chain uses TRBV29-1 and TRBJ2-1, with 10 bases fitting TRBD1. CDR1 and CDR2 (germline): SQVTM, ANQGSEA. The J segment lost 6 bases and the V segment lost 7 bases, leaving 3 bases of the junction unmatched. There are 12 residues in the CDR3. The DNA of the CDR3 is TGCAGCGCTGGACAGGGGGTCAATGAGCAGTTCTTC. This codes for CSAGQGVNEQFF.

CDR3 DNA sequence: TGTGCCAGCAAGAAGCGGGAGTTGGACGAGCAGTTCTTC. Its protein product is CASKKRELDEQFF. The V call is TRBV9, the J call TRBJ2-1; 8 nucleotides align to TRBD2. CDR1 is SGDLS, CDR2 YYNGEE, per germline. V lost 6 bases to trimming and J lost 10 bases; unmatched junction nucleotides: 9. This CDR3 is built from 13 residues.

This chain joins TRBV19 and TRBJ2-2; a possible D gene is TRBD2 (6 bases). This CDR3 contains 14 residues. V gave up 4 bases and J gave up 5 bases, with 11 bases separating them. Germline V gives CDR1 LNHDA, CDR2 SQIVND (reference sequence). CDR3 DNA: TGTGCCAGTAGTAGACTAGGTGGGACCGGGGAGCTGTTTTTT. Translated, it gives CASSRLGGTGELFF.

This chain's CDR3 is CASSLSQGGTEAFF. The CDR3, as DNA: TGTGCCAGCAGCTTGAGTCAGGGTGGCACTGAAGCTTTCTTT. The rearrangement links TRBV5-4 to TRBJ1-1; possibly TRBD1 for D (5 bases). Trimming shortened V by 1 base and J by 4 bases, and 11 bases separated the two germline ends. The CDR3 consists of 14 residues. The germline CDR1 and CDR2 sequences are SGHNT and YYREEE (reference sequence).

This sequence joins TRBV7-8 and TRBJ1-1; TRBD1 aligns across 8 bases. This CDR3 region has 18 residues. With 4 bases clipped from V and 4 bases from J, the junction kept 17 bases outside the gene matches. The germline CDR1 and CDR2 sequences are SGHVS and FQNEAQ. CDR3 sequence: CASSYDRGGNIRGTEAFF. The DNA of the CDR3 is TGTGCCAGCAGCTATGACAGGGGCGGGAATATAAGGGGCACTGAAGCTTTCTTT.

The chain joins TRBV6-1 to TRBJ2-5, with 8 bases identical to TRBD1. Unmatched junction bases numbered 4, after V lost 8 bases and J lost 5 bases. CDR3 length equals 12 residues. Germline CDR1 is MNHNS and CDR2 is SASEGT. The CDR3 DNA is TGTGCCAGCTCCAGGGGGCAGGAGACCCAGTACTTC. Translated, it gives CASSRGQETQYF.

The gene calls are TRBV19 and TRBJ2-5; tentative D call: TRBD2 (5 bases). Per the germline V gene, CDR1 is LNHDA and CDR2 is SQIVND (reference sequence). The CDR3 has 11 amino acids. The V gene lost 6 bases and the J gene lost 11 bases, with 13 bases spanning the gap. CDR3 nucleotides: TGTGCCAGTAGAGAGGGTCAATCACAGTACTTC. It codes for CASREGQSQYF.

The chain is built from TRBV19 and TRBJ2-7, with 8 bases identical to TRBD1. V dropped 5 bases and J dropped 2; count of bases not matched to a gene: 8. Germline loops: CDR1 LNHDA, CDR2 SQIVND (reference sequence). There are 15 residues in the CDR3. The CDR3 nucleotides read TGTGCCAGTAGTCCTCAGGGGGCAGGGACCTACGAGCAGTACTTC. Translating it yields CASSPQGAGTYEQYF.

This CDR3 reads CASSSTIGSQPQHF. The DNA for the CDR3 is TGTGCCAGCAGCTCAACCATAGGGAGTCAGCCCCAGCATTTT. The rearrangement links TRBV5-6 to TRBJ1-5; no firm D call. CDR1 is SGHDT, CDR2 YYEEEE, per germline. The germline V and J ends were trimmed by 3 bases and 6 bases, with 13 bases remaining between them. The CDR3 is 14 amino acids.

CDR3: CASSLGPLAETQYF. For the CDR3, the DNA is TGCGCCAGCAGCTTGGGACCTCTAGCAGAGACCCAGTACTTC. The genes are TRBV5-1 and TRBJ2-5, with D perhaps matching TRBD2 (5 bases). The ends were cut back, 0 bases at V and 4 bases at J, with 10 bases in the middle. The CDR3 is 14 residues long. Per the germline V gene, CDR1 is SGHRS and CDR2 is YFSETQ.

The chain links TRBV9 to TRBJ2-1; 11 bases map to TRBD1. Germline values: CDR1 SGDLS, CDR2 YYNGEE. This CDR3 comprises 15 residues. Unmatched junction bases numbered 4, after V lost 4 bases and J lost 4 bases. CDR3 loop: CASSSGQGGYNEQFF. CDR3 DNA: TGTGCCAGCAGCTCGGGACAGGGGGGTTACAATGAGCAGTTCTTC.

The chain is built from TRBV27 and TRBJ2-1; 7 nucleotides line up with TRBD2. With 8 bases clipped from V and 2 bases from J, the junction kept 9 bases outside the gene matches. The CDR3 consists of 15 residues. The germline V gene encodes CDR1 MNHEY and CDR2 SMNVEV (reference sequence). Written as DNA, the CDR3 is TGTGCCAGCGGCCTTGCGGGAGTCCCCTACAATGAGCAGTTCTTC. Amino acid sequence: CASGLAGVPYNEQFF.

The rearrangement links TRBV28 to TRBJ1-2, with 10 bases that match TRBD1. V lost 1 base to trimming and J lost 2 bases; unmatched junction nucleotides: 7. Germline V CDR1 and CDR2: MDHEN, SYDVKM. The CDR3 runs 17 residues. The CDR3 DNA sequence: TGTGCCAGCAGTTTATACGGTGGGGACAGGGGAAACTATGGCTACACCTTC. This translates into CASSLYGGDRGNYGYTF.

In its sample, this clone was seen a few times. The chain employs TRBV18 and TRBJ1-1; 10 bases line up with TRBD1. The CDR3 has 17 residues. Trimming cost V 2 bases and J 4 bases; bases outside gene matches: 10. Per germline, CDR1 KGHSH and CDR2 LQKENI. The CDR3: CASSPATGGAWGTEAFF. CDR3 bases: TGTGCCAGCTCACCAGCGACAGGGGGCGCATGGGGCACTGAAGCTTTCTTT.

The chain recombines TRBV11-3 with TRBJ2-7, with 8 nucleotides matching TRBD1. CDR3 length equals 14 residues. Germline CDR1 SGHNT, CDR2 YENEEA. V lost 2 bases to trimming and J lost 4 bases; unmatched junction nucleotides: 4. In nucleotides, the CDR3 is TGTGCCAGCAGCTTAACGGACAGGGTATACGAGCAGTACTTC. Protein product: CASSLTDRVYEQYF. The whole variable domain, filled in from reference TRBV11-3 and TRBJ2-7, reads EAGVVQSPRYKIIEKKQPVAFWCNPISGHNTLYWYLQNLGQGPELLIRYENEEAVDDSQLPKDRFSAERLKGVDSTLKIQPAELGDSAVYLCASSLTDRVYEQYFGPGTRLTVT.

The chain links TRBV15 to TRBJ1-2, with 7 positions matching TRBD1. Unmatched junction bases numbered 9, after V lost 1 base and J lost 7 bases. The CDR3 length is 15 residues. Germline values: CDR1 LNHNV, CDR2 YYDKDF (reference sequence). CDR3: CATSRGRQGGSGYTF. In DNA form, the CDR3 reads TGTGCCACCAGCAGAGGTCGACAGGGTGGCTCTGGCTACACCTTC.

The chain links TRBV6-1 to TRBJ1-2; 7 bases fit TRBD1. Germline V lookup: CDR1 MNHNS, CDR2 SASEGT. The CDR3 is 15 amino acids. Trimming cost V 8 bases and J 9 bases; bases outside gene matches: 18. The CDR3 nucleotides are TGTGCCAGCTTACCAAGGGACAGCCAAAAGGGAAGCTACACCTTC. Its protein product is CASLPRDSQKGSYTF.

V and J are TRBV2 and TRBJ2-7; 10 positions agree with TRBD2. The CDR3 is made up of 15 amino acids. Looked up from germline, CDR1 is SNHLY and CDR2 is FYNNEI. V lost 5 bases to trimming and J lost 7 bases; unmatched junction nucleotides: 11. The CDR3 nucleotides read TGTGCCAGCAGTCCGGGACTAGCGCTTCCTGGAGAGCAGTACTTC. Its translation: CASSPGLALPGEQYF.

This chain connects TRBV25-1 to TRBJ1-1; 7 bases agree with TRBD1. The CDR3 length is 15 residues. Germline CDR1 reads MGHDK; CDR2 reads SYGVNS. V dropped 5 bases and J dropped 4; count of bases not matched to a gene: 10. CDR3 residues: CASSPPTGALTEAFF. The CDR3 DNA reads TGTGCCAGCAGTCCTCCAACAGGGGCGCTCACTGAAGCTTTCTTT.

The rearrangement links TRBV4-2 to TRBJ2-3; 9 nucleotides match TRBD2. V lost 4 bases to trimming and J lost 2 bases; unmatched junction nucleotides: 4. In germline, CDR1 is LGHNA, CDR2 YNFKEQ. The CDR3 loop spans 15 amino acids. CDR3 coding DNA: TGTGCCAGCAGCCCAATAGCGGGGGCCACAGATACGCAGTATTTT. Its translation: CASSPIAGATDTQYF.

The V gene is TRBV5-5, the J gene TRBJ2-2, with TRBD1 matching over 9 bases. The CDR3 contains 15 residues. The V gene's germline CDR1 is SGHKS and CDR2 YYEKEE (reference sequence). J gave up 7 bases and V 4 bases, and 8 bases lay outside the gene matches. The chain's CDR3 is CASSTGTGFIGELFF. DNA for the CDR3: TGTGCCAGCAGCACCGGGACAGGGTTCATCGGGGAGCTGTTTTTT.

V usage is TRBV27 and J usage is TRBJ2-7; the match to TRBD2 covers 9 bases. Germline loops: CDR1 MNHEY, CDR2 SMNVEV (reference sequence). This CDR3 is built from 15 residues. V dropped 8 bases and J dropped 0; count of bases not matched to a gene: 8. In DNA form, the CDR3 reads TGTGCCAGCCAACCCACTAGCGGGTCCTCCTACGAGCAGTACTTC. It encodes CASQPTSGSSYEQYF.